These 20 T cell receptor beta chains originate from one sample sequenced in a study of glioma-infiltrating T cells after dendritic cell vaccination. The table came from immunoSEQ multiplex PCR; TCRdb's copy has only in-frame clones and leaves some out. The table records roughly 62,000 clones, about 80% of them present only once. Indicated time point: after dendritic cell vaccination, including at tumor progression/relapse. Source: blood, taken after dendritic cell vaccination. These receptors came from a human donor with glioblastoma.

The chain links TRBV19 to TRBJ2-5, with 7 bases aligning to TRBD1. The J call is doubtful: the DNA matches TRBJ2-7 better. Germline V gene data show CDR1 as LNHDA and CDR2 as SQIVND (reference sequence). The CDR3 length is 14 residues. The CDR3 DNA is TGTGCCAGTAGACATCGGACAGGAGCCTACGAGCAGTACTTC. The encoded protein is CASRHRTGAYEQYF.

V usage is TRBV5-4 and J usage is TRBJ2-1, with D perhaps TRBD1 (5 bases). Germline V lookup: CDR1 SGHNT, CDR2 YYREEE (reference sequence). This CDR3 contains 15 residues. Trimming removed 2 bases from V and 3 bases from J, with 12 bases in between. CDR3 DNA sequence: TGTGCCAGCAGCTTTCTTTCCAGGGTCTACAATGAGCAGTTCTTC. Protein product: CASSFLSRVYNEQFF. Full variable domain (rest looked up from reference TRBV5-4 and TRBJ2-1): ETGVTQSPTHLIKTRGQQVTLRCSSQSGHNTVSWYQQALGQGPQFIFQYYREEENGRGNFPPRFSGLQFPNYSSELNVNALELDDSALYLCASSFLSRVYNEQFFGPGTRLTVL.

The chain links TRBV11-1 to TRBJ1-1, with unresolved D. There are 15 residues in the CDR3. The germline V gene encodes CDR1 SGHAT and CDR2 FQDESV (reference sequence). V was pared by 6 bases and J by 2 bases, with 16 bases between. Here the CDR3 DNA reads TGTGCCAGCAGTCCGGAGAGCCTGTTTAACACTGAAGCTTTCTTT. Encoded protein: CASSPESLFNTEAFF.

The genes are TRBV14 and TRBJ2-5, with 7 bases identical to TRBD2. The germline CDR1 and CDR2 sequences are SGHDN and FVKESK. Unmatched junction bases numbered 4, after V lost 4 bases and J lost 2 bases. There are 14 residues in the CDR3. The CDR3 coding sequence is TGTGCCAGCAGCCCCACCGGGGGGCAAGAGACCCAGTACTTC. It specifies CASSPTGGQETQYF.

This clone was observed a handful of times. V and J are TRBV5-4 and TRBJ2-1; the match to TRBD2 covers 8 bases. Trimming at V came to 6 bases and at J to 7 bases, leaving 12 bases not matched to a gene. The CDR3 extends over 15 amino acids. Germline lookup yields CDR1 SGHNT and CDR2 YYREEE (reference sequence). The CDR3 nucleotides are TGTGCCAGCACCCGCGGACGGGGGGGCACGAATGAGCAGTTCTTC. Encoded protein: CASTRGRGGTNEQFF.

The chain employs TRBV6-1 and TRBJ2-3; 7 nucleotides match TRBD2. In germline, CDR1 is MNHNS, CDR2 SASEGT. This CDR3 comprises 15 residues. V trimming: 2 bases; J trimming: 1 base; junction bases outside the gene matches: 3. The CDR3 region has the DNA TGTGCCAGCAGTGAAACGGCGGGGGGCACAGATACGCAGTATTTT. This translates into CASSETAGGTDTQYF.

The gene calls are TRBV19 and TRBJ2-5; 9 nucleotides align to TRBD1. The CDR3 length is 13 residues. Per germline, CDR1 LNHDA and CDR2 SQIVND (reference sequence). Germline trimming cut 8 bases from V and 9 bases from J; bases unmatched to any gene: 10. CDR3 loop: CASGTGQELAQYF. In nucleotides, the CDR3 is TGTGCCAGTGGGACAGGGCAAGAGTTGGCCCAGTACTTC.

The chain carries TRBV19 and TRBJ2-7, with D maybe TRBD2 (6 bases). This CDR3 has 14 residues. Per germline, CDR1 LNHDA and CDR2 SQIVND (reference sequence). V gave up 3 bases and J gave up 4 bases, with 13 bases separating them. The CDR3 reads CASSMYGGRYEQYF. In DNA, the CDR3 is TGTGCCAGTAGTATGTATGGTGGGAGGTACGAGCAGTACTTC.

The chain employs TRBV4-1 and TRBJ1-5; 7 bases line up with TRBD1. The CDR3 totals 16 residues. V lost 4 bases and J lost 7; bases outside the gene matches: 13. Germline loops: CDR1 MGHRA, CDR2 YSYEKL. The CDR3 coding sequence is TGCGCCAGCAGCCTAAGCAATACAGGGGAGAGACAGCCCCAGCATTTT. Its protein is CASSLSNTGERQPQHF.

CDR3 amino acids: CASRDRGPYEQYF. The CDR3 DNA is TGTGCCAGCCGGGACAGGGGGCCCTACGAGCAGTACTTC. V and J are TRBV6-5 and TRBJ2-7; 12 bases agree with TRBD1. Germline CDR1 and CDR2: MNHEY and SVGAGI. The J segment lost 2 bases and the V segment lost 8 bases, leaving 1 base of the junction unmatched. The CDR3 length is 13 residues.

The chain recombines TRBV6-1 with TRBJ1-6; 9 nucleotides align to TRBD1. CDR3 length: 16 amino acids. Germline V lookup: CDR1 MNHNS, CDR2 SASEGT. V was pared by 3 bases and J by 7 bases, with 7 bases of the junction left unmatched. The CDR3 spells CASSEEQGAGNSPLHF. CDR3 bases: TGTGCCAGCAGTGAGGAACAGGGGGCTGGCAATTCACCCCTCCACTTT.

The V and J genes are TRBV18 and TRBJ1-5; no clear D gene. This CDR3 is built from 14 residues. Looked up from germline, CDR1 is KGHSH and CDR2 is LQKENI. Between the trimmed V and J ends, which lost 4 bases and 3 bases, there was a span of 10 bases. Here the CDR3 reads CASSRPGSNQPQHF. CDR3 DNA sequence: TGTGCCAGCTCACGTCCAGGTTCCAATCAGCCCCAGCATTTT.

The chain recombines TRBV4-3 with TRBJ1-2; 10 bases align to TRBD1. J lost 7 bases, V lost 3 bases, and 5 bases had no gene match. CDR1 and CDR2 from the germline V gene are LGHNA and YSLEER. The CDR3 runs to 14 residues. The CDR3 here is CASSQAGTGVGYTF. CDR3 DNA sequence: TGCGCCAGCAGCCAGGCCGGGACAGGGGTTGGCTACACCTTC.

The V call is TRBV10-2, the J call TRBJ2-7; D is uncertain. In germline, CDR1 is WSHSY, CDR2 SAAADI. The CDR3 is 15 amino acids. V gave up 5 bases and J gave up 2 bases, with 16 bases separating them. The chain's CDR3 is CASSPGWPLPYEQYF. The CDR3, as DNA: TGCGCCAGCAGTCCCGGGTGGCCTCTCCCCTACGAGCAGTACTTC.

J is TRBJ2-7 and V is TRBV18, with D maybe TRBD1 (5 bases). The CDR3 contains 14 residues. The germline V gene encodes CDR1 KGHSH and CDR2 LQKENI. V was pared by 3 bases and J by 5 bases, with 14 bases between. The CDR3 DNA sequence: TGTGCCAGCTCACCGACTGCCAGGGAAGACGAGCAGTACTTC. Its protein product is CASSPTAREDEQYF. Full variable domain (remainder filled in from reference TRBV18 and TRBJ2-7): NAGVMQNPRHLVRRRGQEARLRCSPMKGHSHVYWYRQLPEEGLKFMVYLQKENIIDESGMPKERFSAEFPKEGPSILRIQQVVRGDSAAYFCASSPTAREDEQYFGPGTRLTVT.

The chain carries TRBV5-6 and TRBJ2-1; TRBD2 aligns across 14 bases. The CDR3 runs to 17 residues. Germline V gene lookup returns CDR1 SGHDT and CDR2 YYEEEE. Trimming took 5 bases from V and 0 from J; bases not matched to a gene: 4. The CDR3 sequence is CASSPTSGGASYNEQFF. Here the CDR3 DNA reads TGTGCCAGCAGTCCGACTAGCGGGGGGGCCTCCTACAATGAGCAGTTCTTC.

V gene TRBV19 combines with J gene TRBJ2-1; 9 bases match TRBD1. V was pared by 4 bases and J by 7 bases, with 8 bases of the junction left unmatched. The CDR3 sequence is 15 residues long. CDR1 and CDR2 from the germline V gene are LNHDA and SQIVND (reference sequence). The CDR3 nucleotides are TGTGCCAGTAGTACCCGGGACAGGGTAGGGAATGAGCAGTTCTTC. This translates into CASSTRDRVGNEQFF. The complete variable domain, with remaining parts taken from reference TRBV19 and TRBJ2-1, reads DGGITQSPKYLFRKEGQNVTLSCEQNLNHDAMYWYRQDPGQGLRLIYYSQIVNDFQKGDIAEGYSVSREKKESFPLTVTSAQKNPTAFYLCASSTRDRVGNEQFFGPGTRLTVL.

This clone was observed a few times. The V and J genes are TRBV2 and TRBJ2-5, with TRBD2 matching over 8 bases. Germline V gene sequence: CDR1 SNHLY, CDR2 FYNNEI. J gave up 5 bases and V 0 bases, and 5 bases lay outside the gene matches. CDR3 size: 15 residues. Here the CDR3 DNA reads TGTGCCAGCAGTGAAGCCGGGGGGGGGCTGGAGACCCAGTACTTC. As protein: CASSEAGGGLETQYF. The complete variable domain, with remaining parts taken from reference TRBV2 and TRBJ2-5, reads EPEVTQTPSHQVTQMGQEVILRCVPISNHLYFYWYRQILGQKVEFLVSFYNNEISEKSEIFDDQFSVERPDGSNFTLKIRSTKLEDSAMYFCASSEAGGGLETQYFGPGTRLLVL.

The chain combines TRBV5-4 with TRBJ2-3; D possibly corresponds to TRBD2 (5 bases). The CDR3 runs 16 residues. CDR1 is SGHNT and CDR2 is YYREEE in the germline V gene (reference sequence). V was trimmed by 0 bases and J by 0 bases, leaving 11 bases between them. DNA for the CDR3: TGTGCCAGCAGCTTGGGTTCCGGGGAGAGCACAGATACGCAGTATTTT. Translation gives CASSLGSGESTDTQYF.

The gene calls are TRBV28 and TRBJ1-1; 8 bases match TRBD1. The CDR3 is 19 amino acids. Germline V gene sequence: CDR1 MDHEN, CDR2 SYDVKM. The V gene end was trimmed by 4 bases and the J gene end by 0 bases; junction bases not matched to a gene: 16. DNA for the CDR3: TGTGCCAGCAGTTCAACCAGGACAGGGAGGGGTATAATGAACACTGAAGCTTTCTTT. This codes for CASSSTRTGRGIMNTEAFF.